One sample yielded the 32 T cell receptor beta chains listed below, sequenced in a study of blood T cell repertoires in COVID-19. The method was immunoSEQ multiplex PCR; TCRdb's version includes in-frame clones alone and lacks a portion of them. This sample has approximately 150,000 clones; 75% to 90% occur once, and the top ten carry roughly a sixth. Sequencing used peripheral blood. The receptors shown here come from a man aged 50 to 59 with active or convalescent COVID-19.

The gene calls are TRBV6-1 and TRBJ1-3; D gene uncertain. Trimming shortened V by 6 bases and J by 9 bases, and 21 bases separated the two germline ends. The CDR3 length is 15 residues. CDR1 is MNHNS and CDR2 is SASEGT in the germline V gene. The CDR3 DNA sequence: TGTGCCAGCAGCCAGTACGGGAGAACCGGGAGCACCATATATTTT. It encodes CASSQYGRTGSTIYF.

A word on this clone: At one end, the junction sequence differs from germline, possibly due to a read error. This chain uses TRBV28 with TRBJ1-1; D remains ambiguous. The CDR3 is 12 amino acids. In germline, CDR1 is MDHEN, CDR2 SYDVKM. CDR3 sequence reads: CASSSNSREAFF. The CDR3 DNA follows: TGTGCCAGCAGTTCCAACAGCCGTGAAGCTTTTTTT.

V gene TRBV28 combines with J gene TRBJ1-4, with TRBD1 identical over 9 bases. V lost 5 bases, J lost 4 bases, and 5 bases stayed unmatched. CDR1 and CDR2 from the germline V gene are MDHEN and SYDVKM. CDR3 size: 15 residues. CDR3 in DNA: TGTGCCAGCAGTCGGATGACAGGGGGTAATGAAAAACTGTTTTTT. Translation: CASSRMTGGNEKLFF.

This chain links TRBV11-3 with TRBJ2-7, with TRBD2 matching 9 bases. From germline, CDR1 is SGHNT and CDR2 YENEEA. This CDR3 spans 12 amino acids. V shed 5 bases and J 6 bases; nucleotides not matched to a gene: 2. The CDR3 DNA reads TGTGCCAGCAGCGCGGGGGGGACCGAGCAGTACTTC. Protein product: CASSAGGTEQYF. Drawing the rest from reference TRBV11-3 and TRBJ2-7, the complete variable domain is EAGVVQSPRYKIIEKKQPVAFWCNPISGHNTLYWYLQNLGQGPELLIRYENEEAVDDSQLPKDRFSAERLKGVDSTLKIQPAELGDSAVYLCASSAGGTEQYFGPGTRLTVT.

This sequence joins TRBV4-3 and TRBJ2-1; TRBD1 matches 8 bases. Per germline, CDR1 LGHNA and CDR2 YSLEER. V trimming: 0 bases; J trimming: 5 bases; junction bases outside the gene matches: 6. This CDR3 has 16 residues. The CDR3 sequence is CASSQDGPGGHNEQFF. The CDR3 DNA is TGCGCCAGCAGCCAAGATGGCCCAGGGGGCCACAATGAGCAGTTCTTC.

V gene TRBV2 combines with J gene TRBJ1-5; no firm D call. In germline, CDR1 is SNHLY, CDR2 FYNNEI. The CDR3 sequence is 14 residues long. The V gene lost 6 bases and the J gene lost 3 bases, with 12 bases spanning the gap. For the CDR3, the DNA is TGTGCCAGCAGCGATGAGGGTATCAATCAGCCCCAGCATTTT. As protein: CASSDEGINQPQHF. Based on the CDR3 plus reference TRBV2 and TRBJ1-5, the full variable domain is EPEVTQTPSHQVTQMGQEVILRCVPISNHLYFYWYRQILGQKVEFLVSFYNNEISEKSEIFDDQFSVERPDGSNFTLKIRSTKLEDSAMYFCASSDEGINQPQHFGDGTRLSIL.

The sample holds a few counts of this clone. The chain recombines TRBV25-1 with TRBJ1-1, with 8 bases that match TRBD1. V shed 6 bases, J shed 4 bases, and the junction held 10 bases outside the gene matches. The germline V gene encodes CDR1 MGHDK and CDR2 SYGVNS. The CDR3 is 15 residues long. CDR3 sequence: CASRGHRGEGTEAFF. The CDR3 DNA is TGTGCCAGCAGGGGCCACAGGGGGGAAGGCACTGAAGCTTTCTTT.

This clone has just one count. J is TRBJ1-4 and V is TRBV9; a possible D gene is TRBD1 (5 bases). The CDR3 loop spans 14 amino acids. Trimming removed 3 bases from V and 6 bases from J, with 12 bases in between. CDR1 and CDR2 (germline): SGDLS, YYNGEE. The CDR3 DNA reads as TGTGCCAGCAGCGGGGGGAGGGCGGATGAAAAACTGTTTTTT. Encoded protein: CASSGGRADEKLFF.

This clone occurred once. The rearrangement joins TRBV7-9 to TRBJ2-3; D is ambiguous. CDR3 size: 18 residues. CDR1 is SEHNR, CDR2 FQNEAQ, per germline (reference sequence). The V end was cut by 0 bases, the J end by 0 bases, with 16 bases between. The CDR3 bases are TGTGCCAGCAGCTTAGCGGGCGTGGCAGAACTTAGCACAGATACGCAGTATTTT. Translating it yields CASSLAGVAELSTDTQYF.

The gene calls are TRBV3-1 (or the pseudogene TRBV3-2) and TRBJ2-7, with D perhaps TRBD2 (6 bases). Germline values: CDR1 LGHDT, CDR2 YNNKEL (reference sequence). The CDR3 totals 14 residues. V lost 0 bases and J lost 6, with 12 bases in between. The CDR3 spells CASSQDVIGGEQYF. The CDR3 bases are TGTGCCAGCAGCCAAGATGTAATCGGGGGCGAGCAGTACTTC.

V is TRBV11-2 and J is TRBJ1-1; unclear D gene. The CDR3 has 12 amino acids. V lost 0 bases to trimming and J lost 10 bases, with 9 bases between them. Per the germline V gene, CDR1 is SGHAT and CDR2 is FQNNGV. CDR3 sequence reads: CASSLDEAAAFF. DNA of the CDR3: TGTGCCAGCAGCTTAGATGAGGCAGCAGCTTTCTTT.

V and J are TRBV5-5 and TRBJ1-5; perhaps TRBD1 as D (6 bases). CDR1 SGHKS and CDR2 YYEKEE come from the germline V gene (reference sequence). The CDR3 loop spans 14 amino acids. Trimming pared 4 bases from V and 5 bases from J, leaving 13 bases between. Here the CDR3 DNA reads TGTGCCAGCAGCCAAGGGACAACCTATCAGCCCCAGCATTTT. This sequence encodes CASSQGTTYQPQHF.

This clone was seen only once. The chain employs TRBV11-2 and TRBJ1-3; TRBD1 matches 8 bases. This CDR3 is 15 amino acids long. Per the germline V gene, CDR1 is SGHAT and CDR2 is FQNNGV. J gave up 1 base and V 4 bases, and 3 bases lay outside the gene matches. CDR3: CASSSRTGSGNTIYF. In nucleotides, the CDR3 is TGTGCCAGCAGCTCGAGGACAGGGTCTGGAAACACCATATATTTT.

The chain uses TRBV5-5 and TRBJ2-2, with a tentative D call TRBD1 (5 bases). The length of the CDR3 is 16 residues. Germline assignment: CDR1 SGHKS and CDR2 YYEKEE (reference sequence). The V end lost 3 bases, the J end lost 3 bases, and 15 bases lay between the germline ends. The CDR3 DNA sequence: TGTGCCAGCAGCTCCGGAAGGGGTACCGACACCGGGGAGCTGTTTTTT. Its protein is CASSSGRGTDTGELFF.

This clone has just one count. The J gene is TRBJ2-1, the V gene TRBV5-1; no clear D. Germline-derived CDR1 and CDR2 are SGHRS and YFSETQ. The CDR3 runs to 13 residues. The V end was cut by 0 bases, the J end by 8 bases, with 9 bases between. CDR3 DNA: TGCGCCAGCAGCTTGGGCCTCTCGGATGAGCAGTTCTTC. This gives the protein CASSLGLSDEQFF.

In its sample, this clone was seen a few times. The chain carries TRBV19 and TRBJ2-1, with 9 positions matching TRBD2. The V gene's germline CDR1 is LNHDA and CDR2 SQIVND (reference sequence). J gave up 3 bases and V 5 bases, and 8 bases lay outside the gene matches. This CDR3 has 16 amino acids. The CDR3 DNA sequence: TGTGCCAGTAGTCAGGGTAGCGGGAGTGGCTACAATGAGCAGTTCTTC. Amino acid sequence: CASSQGSGSGYNEQFF.

The rearrangement joins TRBV11-2 to TRBJ1-1; TRBD1 matches 11 bases. CDR3 length equals 15 residues. V dropped 4 bases and J dropped 3; count of bases not matched to a gene: 4. Looked up from germline, CDR1 is SGHAT and CDR2 is FQNNGV. DNA for the CDR3: TGTGCCAGCAGCTGGACAGGGGGCGTTTACACTGAAGCTTTCTTT. This sequence encodes CASSWTGGVYTEAFF.

The CDR3 loop reads CASSKALKGREEQPQHF. In DNA form, the CDR3 reads TGTGCCAGCAGCAAAGCGCTTAAGGGGCGCGAGGAACAGCCCCAGCATTTT. The rearrangement links TRBV21-1 to TRBJ1-5; the D segment call TRBD1 is taken from the table without a DNA check. TRBV21-1 constitutes a pseudogene. This CDR3 region has 17 residues.

V is TRBV2 and J is TRBJ2-1; 10 bases align to TRBD2. There are 16 residues in the CDR3. V dropped 3 bases and J dropped 3; count of bases not matched to a gene: 5. Germline CDR1 SNHLY, CDR2 FYNNEI. This CDR3 reads CASSDSLAGDYNEQFF. The CDR3 DNA follows: TGTGCCAGCAGTGATTCGCTAGCGGGAGACTACAATGAGCAGTTCTTC.

This chain links TRBV18 with TRBJ2-2, with D maybe TRBD1 (5 bases). The V end lost 3 bases, the J end lost 8 bases, and 19 bases lay between the germline ends. Looked up from germline, CDR1 is KGHSH and CDR2 is LQKENI. This CDR3 region has 16 residues. CDR3 DNA sequence: TGTGCCAGCTCACCGGCCGACAGCCTGGGTTTAGGGGAGCTGTTTTTT. It specifies CASSPADSLGLGELFF.

This chain links TRBV28 with TRBJ1-2; 7 nucleotides agree with TRBD1. This CDR3 has 14 residues. The germline gives CDR1 MDHEN, CDR2 SYDVKM. The V segment lost 4 bases and the J segment 6 bases; nucleotides outside the gene matches: 8. The CDR3 is CASSSTDRVDGYTF. CDR3 nucleotide sequence: TGTGCCAGCAGTTCAACCGACAGGGTGGATGGCTACACCTTC.

The genes are TRBV27 and TRBJ2-5, with TRBD2 as a possible D gene (5 bases). This CDR3 contains 14 residues. V lost 5 bases and J 1 base, leaving 11 bases between the germline ends. The germline V gene encodes CDR1 MNHEY and CDR2 SMNVEV (reference sequence). CDR3 loop: CASSRRGSQETQYF. The CDR3 DNA is TGTGCCAGCAGTCGCCGGGGAAGCCAAGAGACCCAGTACTTC.

The chain is built from TRBV19 and TRBJ2-7; tentative D call: TRBD1 (5 bases). There are 16 residues in the CDR3. With 6 bases removed from V and 3 bases from J, the gap between germline ends came to 21 bases. CDR1 is LNHDA, CDR2 SQIVND, per germline (reference sequence). The CDR3 DNA follows: TGTGCCAGTAGCAATACCGGCAGGGAATTCAACTACGAGCAGTACTTC. Translated: CASSNTGREFNYEQYF.

The chain carries TRBV2 and TRBJ1-1, with TRBD1 identical over 9 bases. Germline lookup yields CDR1 SNHLY and CDR2 FYNNEI. This CDR3 has 14 residues. V dropped 7 bases and J dropped 4; count of bases not matched to a gene: 7. The CDR3 bases are TGTGCCAGCATTGGAACAGGGGGCGGCACTGAAGCTTTCTTT. Translated: CASIGTGGGTEAFF.

The chain uses TRBV12-3 or TRBV12-4 and TRBJ2-1; D is uncertain. This CDR3 is built from 12 residues. V was trimmed by 11 bases and J by 5 bases, leaving 13 bases between them. CDR3 region: CASQGDNNEQFF. The DNA of the CDR3 is TGTGCCTCCCAAGGAGATAACAATGAGCAGTTCTTC.

The chain carries TRBV5-1 and TRBJ2-7; TRBD2 might be the D (6 bases). The CDR3 spans 12 residues. V was shortened by 4 bases and J by 9 bases, with 14 bases between the two germline ends. Germline lookup yields CDR1 SGHRS and CDR2 YFSETQ. The CDR3 nucleotides are TGCGCCAGCAGCCCTCCGGGGGTGACGCAGTACTTC. It translates to CASSPPGVTQYF. Looking up the rest from reference TRBV5-1 and TRBJ2-7 gives the full variable domain: KAGVTQTPRYLIKTRGQQVTLSCSPISGHRSVSWYQQTPGQGLQFLFEYFSETQRNKGNFPGRFSGRQFSNSRSEMNVSTLELGDSALYLCASSPPGVTQYFGPGTRLTVT.

The chain combines TRBV6-5 with TRBJ2-1; TRBD1 matches at 7 bases. The CDR3 consists of 15 residues. The germline V gene encodes CDR1 MNHEY and CDR2 SVGAGI. With V trimmed by 8 bases and J by 0 bases, 7 bases remained unmatched. CDR3 bases: TGTGCCAGCGCACAAACAGGGGCCTCCTACAATGAGCAGTTCTTC. It is translated as CASAQTGASYNEQFF.

V and J are TRBV6-5 and TRBJ2-2; TRBD2 might be the D (6 bases). CDR1 is MNHEY, CDR2 SVGAGI, per germline. V lost 7 bases and J 4 bases, leaving 7 bases between the germline ends. This CDR3 spans 12 amino acids. Written as DNA, the CDR3 is TGTGCCAGCACGGGGGTCACCGGGGAGCTGTTTTTT. This codes for CASTGVTGELFF.

This chain joins TRBV6-5 and TRBJ2-7; 12 positions match TRBD1. The CDR3 has 14 residues. Germline-derived CDR1 and CDR2 are MNHEY and SVGAGI. Unmatched junction bases numbered 4, after V lost 6 bases and J lost 4 bases. The CDR3 DNA sequence: TGTGCCAGCAGCGGGACAGGGGGCCCTTACGAGCAGTACTTC. Translating gives CASSGTGGPYEQYF.

Written as DNA, the CDR3 is TGTGCCAGCAGCTGGAGACCGGGACAGCCTACAGATACGCAGTATTTT. This sequence encodes CASSWRPGQPTDTQYF. The chain uses TRBV5-4 and TRBJ2-3; TRBD1 aligns across 7 bases. The germline V gene has CDR1 SGHNT and CDR2 YYREEE (reference sequence). The CDR3 is 16 amino acids. Trimming cost V 3 bases and J 3 bases; bases outside gene matches: 10. Based on the CDR3 plus reference TRBV5-4 and TRBJ2-3, the full variable domain is ETGVTQSPTHLIKTRGQQVTLRCSSQSGHNTVSWYQQALGQGPQFIFQYYREEENGRGNFPPRFSGLQFPNYSSELNVNALELDDSALYLCASSWRPGQPTDTQYFGPGTRLTVL.

The chain has TRBV5-1 and TRBJ2-7; 8 bases line up with TRBD1. Trimming removed 4 bases from V and 9 bases from J; junction bases left unmatched: 12. Germline CDR1 SGHRS, CDR2 YFSETQ. CDR3 length: 14 amino acids. The CDR3 is CASSPEGTGGAQYF. DNA for the CDR3: TGCGCCAGCAGCCCCGAAGGGACAGGTGGTGCGCAGTACTTC.

The chain links TRBV4-3 to TRBJ1-2, with TRBD1 matching 7 bases. Germline-derived CDR1 and CDR2 are LGHNA and YSLEER. The CDR3 runs 16 residues. With V trimmed by 0 bases and J by 0 bases, 4 bases remained unmatched. The chain's CDR3 is CASSQEIGTANYGYTF. In nucleotides, the CDR3 is TGCGCCAGCAGCCAAGAAATAGGGACAGCTAACTATGGCTACACCTTC.